This entry is about one TCR beta chain. Those enrolled in Seattle joined during active infection and were followed longitudinally afterward. These data are taken from a study of blood T cell repertoires in COVID-19. Study-wide background: Sources were T cells, B-cell-depleted T cells, or PBMCs; the material itself was cDNA or gDNA.

V shed 5 bases and J 6 bases; nucleotides not matched to a gene: 5. Germline CDR1 and CDR2: MNHEY and SMNVEV (reference sequence). The CDR3 consists of 14 residues. Methods used by the authors: Amplifying reference gene primers gave estimates of nucleated cell counts. The data were produced by immunoSEQ multiplex PCR, yet TCRdb's version contains in-frame clones alone and is incomplete. V and J calls and clone size come straight from that table; D and trimming were deduced from the DNA. The data contain hundreds of thousands of clones, 85% to 90% of them singletons. This chain links TRBV27 with TRBJ2-1, with 9 bases identical to TRBD1. The sequenced sample consisted of peripheral blood. The TCR comes from a woman between 25 and 40 years old with COVID-19, enrolled during active disease. CDR3: CASSDIQGANEQFF. In DNA, the CDR3 is TGTGCCAGCAGTGACATACAGGGGGCCAATGAGCAGTTCTTC.